This TCR beta chain derives from a study of T cell changes during pregnancy in multiple sclerosis (dated by TCRdb to 2018 to 2020). Background for the entire study: In women with multiple sclerosis, the researchers looked at how the T cell repertoire shifted as pregnancy progressed.

Details on this clone: The antigen it recognizes is unknown. Qualities for individual bases were not recorded, and no much larger clone is one base off.

The receptor library was made with the immunoSEQ multiplex PCR assay. TCRdb retrieved this table from immuneACCESS and kept in-frame rearrangements only. Not all clones are present; in checked studies, unresolved V genes account for under half, and no reason is known for the remainder. The sample has some 41,000 clones on record, almost 95% of them singletons. Roughly 7.4% of the sample belongs to the ten largest clones. Via the germline V gene, CDR1 is LGHNA and CDR2 YNFKEQ. There are 16 amino acids in the CDR3, from cysteine to phenylalanine inclusive. Only the CDR3 region is kept as DNA, spanning 48 bases read in frame from base 1. Trimming removed 0 bases from V and 7 bases from J; the gene matches leave 7 bases unexplained.

This receptor chain uses TRBV4-2 and TRBJ1-4, with 8 middle bases fitting TRBD1. The TCR was taken from a female donor with multiple sclerosis, enrolled in a pregnancy study. Here the sequenced sample was CD8+ T cells from peripheral blood mononuclear cells, taken in the third trimester of pregnancy. At the DNA level, the sequence is TGTGCCAGCAGCCAAGATAAAGCAGGGGGCTTTGAAAAACTGTTTTTT. Its protein is CASSQDKAGGFEKLFF.